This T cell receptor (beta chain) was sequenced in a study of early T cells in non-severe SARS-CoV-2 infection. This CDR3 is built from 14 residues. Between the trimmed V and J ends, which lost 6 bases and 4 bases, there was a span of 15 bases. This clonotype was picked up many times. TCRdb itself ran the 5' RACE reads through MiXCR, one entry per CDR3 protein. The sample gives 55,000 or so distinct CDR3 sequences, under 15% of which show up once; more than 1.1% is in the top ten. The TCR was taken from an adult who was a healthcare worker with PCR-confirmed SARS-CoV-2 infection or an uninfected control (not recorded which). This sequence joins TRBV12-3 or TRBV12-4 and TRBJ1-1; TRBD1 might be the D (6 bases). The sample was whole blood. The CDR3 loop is CASSVRGRGTEAFF. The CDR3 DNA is TGTGCCAGCAGCGTACGGGGGCGCGGCACTGAAGCTTTCTTT.